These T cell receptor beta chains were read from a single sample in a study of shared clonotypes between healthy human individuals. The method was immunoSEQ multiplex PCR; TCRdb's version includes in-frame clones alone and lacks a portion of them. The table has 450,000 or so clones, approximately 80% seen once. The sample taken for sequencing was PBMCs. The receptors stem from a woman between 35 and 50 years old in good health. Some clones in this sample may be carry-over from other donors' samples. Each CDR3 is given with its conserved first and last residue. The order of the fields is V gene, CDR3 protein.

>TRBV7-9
CASSASRVGGYTF
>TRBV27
CASSLYGTGSLNQPQHF
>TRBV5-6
CASSLVYRGQTQYF
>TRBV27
CASSKQGPYEQYF
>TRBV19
CASSQQGAPLDGYTF
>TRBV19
CASSLRGSGENTEAFF
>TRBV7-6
CASSFDRTGEAFF
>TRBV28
CASSFHQQGKNEKLFF
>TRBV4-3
CASSLDRGLLFF
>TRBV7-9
CASSFPAGSSYNEQFF
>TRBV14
CASSQGQYTGELFF
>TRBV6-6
CASSSGPNYGYTF
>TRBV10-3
CAISESWGRGQETQYF
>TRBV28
CASSRLRWGVGEKLFF
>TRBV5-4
CASSPRDQEETQYF
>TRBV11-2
CASSLLSGQGLTEAFF
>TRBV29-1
CSVEGDRAVDTQYF